This passage covers 26 T cell receptor beta chains from one sample sequenced in a study of blood T cell repertoires in COVID-19. TCRdb's table, derived via immunoSEQ multiplex PCR, lists solely in-frame clones and lacks some. The repertoire includes about 270,000 clones, 86% of them detected once, and 9.5% to 15% sits in the top ten. Sequencing used peripheral blood. Every receptor here comes from a woman aged 25 to 39 with COVID-19, enrolled during active disease.

This clone came up a few times. The gene calls are TRBV6-5 and TRBJ2-5, with D possibly TRBD1 on 6 matching bases. V was trimmed by 11 bases and J by 3 bases, leaving 16 bases between them. The V gene's germline CDR1 is MNHEY and CDR2 SVGAGI. The CDR3 loop spans 13 amino acids. CDR3 amino acids: CAASEGVEETQYF. The CDR3 nucleotides are TGTGCCGCTTCCGAGGGGGTTGAAGAGACCCAGTACTTC.

V is TRBV4-2 and J is TRBJ1-2, with a possible D match to TRBD1 (5 bases). V was trimmed by 1 base and J by 8 bases, leaving 20 bases between them. CDR3 length: 16 amino acids. Germline values: CDR1 LGHNA, CDR2 YNFKEQ. As DNA, the CDR3 is TGTGCCAGCAGCCAAGTTTCCTATAACCGGGGACTAGGCTACACCTTC. It is translated as CASSQVSYNRGLGYTF.

The sample holds one count of this clone. This chain links TRBV19 with TRBJ1-5; a possible D gene is TRBD1 (5 bases). The CDR3 extends over 15 amino acids. V shed 3 bases and J shed 2 bases, with 11 bases lying between them. The germline V gene encodes CDR1 LNHDA and CDR2 SQIVND (reference sequence). CDR3 DNA sequence: TGTGCCAGTAGTATGTTCCAGGGTGGCAATCAGCCCCAGCATTTT. Encoded protein: CASSMFQGGNQPQHF.

This chain links TRBV10-3 with TRBJ2-5; 9 nucleotides match TRBD1. The J segment lost 1 base and the V segment lost 10 bases, leaving 10 bases of the junction unmatched. Germline CDR1 and CDR2: ENHRY and SYGVKD. This CDR3 has 15 residues. CDR3 sequence: CATGPGQGVQETQYF. The DNA of the CDR3 is TGTGCCACAGGGCCGGGACAGGGTGTCCAAGAGACCCAGTACTTC.

V usage is TRBV19 and J usage is TRBJ1-4; D remains unclear. V dropped 3 bases and J dropped 7 bases, with 12 bases sitting between them. Germline V gives CDR1 LNHDA, CDR2 SQIVND (reference sequence). The CDR3 totals 14 residues. CDR3 DNA: TGTGCCAGTAGTATTCGGAGTTCGGGTGAAAAACTGTTTTTT. This encodes CASSIRSSGEKLFF.

The gene calls are TRBV30 and TRBJ2-3, with a tentative D call TRBD2 (5 bases). Germline V CDR1 and CDR2: GTSNPN, SVGIG (reference sequence). This CDR3 contains 14 residues. The germline V and J ends were trimmed by 3 bases and 2 bases, with 12 bases remaining between them. The CDR3 DNA sequence: TGTGCCTGGAGCCAACGGGGTCTCACAGATACGCAGTATTTT. It is translated as CAWSQRGLTDTQYF. Drawing the rest from reference TRBV30 and TRBJ2-3, the complete variable domain is SQTIHQWPATLVQPVGSPLSLECTVEGTSNPNLYWYRQAAGRGLQLLFYSVGIGQISSEVPQNLSASRPQDRQFILSSKKLLLSDSGFYLCAWSQRGLTDTQYFGPGTRLTVL.

The gene calls are TRBV12-5 and TRBJ1-4, with a possible D match to TRBD1 (6 bases). Trimming took off 1 base at V and 0 bases at J, with 21 bases between the two ends. Germline CDR1 LGHNT, CDR2 FRNRAP. There are 20 residues in the CDR3. The DNA of the CDR3 is TGTGCTAGTGGTTTGGCCCGTCCGACACGTTACAGGGCAACTAATGAAAAACTGTTTTTT. Its translation: CASGLARPTRYRATNEKLFF.

V usage is TRBV28 and J usage is TRBJ1-1; D gene uncertain. The CDR3 loop spans 18 amino acids. Trimming left V 5 bases short and J 4 bases short, with 26 bases between. Germline V lookup: CDR1 MDHEN, CDR2 SYDVKM. Written as DNA, the CDR3 is TGTGCCAGCAGTCCCCCTCTACATGGAATCCGGGTCGTCACTGAAGCTTTCTTT. Protein sequence: CASSPPLHGIRVVTEAFF.

V is TRBV28 and J is TRBJ2-2, with D tentatively TRBD2 (5 bases). Germline V gene data show CDR1 as MDHEN and CDR2 as SYDVKM. Trimming took off 4 bases at V and 4 bases at J, with 10 bases between the two ends. This CDR3 contains 14 residues. The CDR3 reads CASSSPGFTGELFF. The CDR3 DNA follows: TGTGCCAGCAGTTCCCCGGGGTTCACCGGGGAGCTGTTTTTT.

The chain couples TRBV28 to TRBJ2-5; 13 bases are shared with TRBD2. The V segment lost 5 bases and the J segment 5 bases; nucleotides outside the gene matches: 11. There are 17 residues in the CDR3. Germline assignment: CDR1 MDHEN and CDR2 SYDVKM. CDR3 nucleotide sequence: TGTGCCAGCAGTCCCCGTACTAGCGGGGGGGCCTGGGAGACCCAGTACTTC. Its translation is CASSPRTSGGAWETQYF.

V usage is TRBV29-1 and J usage is TRBJ1-1, with D hard to call. The V gene lost 2 bases and the J gene lost 10 bases, with 11 bases spanning the gap. Germline lookup yields CDR1 SQVTM and CDR2 ANQGSEA. This CDR3 spans 11 amino acids. The CDR3 DNA reads TGCAGCGTTGAATCGTTAAGCGTAGCTTTCTTT. Its translation is CSVESLSVAFF.

The chain has TRBV6-5 and TRBJ1-4; possible D gene TRBD1, 5 bases. V shed 10 bases and J shed 0 bases, with 9 bases lying between them. There are 13 residues in the CDR3. CDR1 and CDR2 (germline): MNHEY, SVGAGI. CDR3 residues: CATRAPTNEKLFF. CDR3 bases: TGTGCCACCAGGGCTCCAACTAATGAAAAACTGTTTTTT.

V gene TRBV5-1 combines with J gene TRBJ2-5; 13 bases map to TRBD2. The junction had 5 bases not matched to a gene; V was cut back by 1 base and J by 2 bases. The germline V gene has CDR1 SGHRS and CDR2 YFSETQ. The CDR3 has 17 amino acids. CDR3 DNA sequence: TGCGCCAGCAGCTTGCGGTTACTAGCGGGGGGGCAAGAGACCCAGTACTTC. Protein: CASSLRLLAGGQETQYF. The full variable domain, rest sourced from reference TRBV5-1 and TRBJ2-5, is KAGVTQTPRYLIKTRGQQVTLSCSPISGHRSVSWYQQTPGQGLQFLFEYFSETQRNKGNFPGRFSGRQFSNSRSEMNVSTLELGDSALYLCASSLRLLAGGQETQYFGPGTRLLVL.

The chain links TRBV10-3 to TRBJ1-5, with no clear D. CDR1 and CDR2 (germline): ENHRY, SYGVKD. The CDR3 is 15 residues long. V was cut by 5 bases and J by 2 bases, with 13 bases left in between. The CDR3 sequence: CAISSAPQGNQPQHF. In nucleotides, the CDR3 is TGTGCCATCAGTTCAGCCCCTCAGGGCAATCAGCCCCAGCATTTT.

The rearrangement joins TRBV18 to TRBJ2-1; a weak D match, TRBD2 (7 bases). Germline-derived CDR1 and CDR2 are KGHSH and LQKENI. Trimming stripped 8 bases from V and 0 bases from J, with 14 bases between. The CDR3 loop spans 15 amino acids. The CDR3 spells CASRGGASSYNEQFF. The CDR3, as DNA: TGTGCCAGCCGAGGGGGGGCGAGCTCCTACAATGAGCAGTTCTTC.

In its sample, this clone was seen a few times. The chain couples TRBV5-6 to TRBJ1-5, with D possibly being TRBD1 (5 bases). Between the trimmed V and J ends, which lost 1 base and 6 bases, there was a span of 14 bases. The CDR3 is 15 residues long. The germline V gene encodes CDR1 SGHDT and CDR2 YYEEEE. In DNA form, the CDR3 reads TGTGCCAGCAGCTTGTCCGGGGGTCTGAGTCAGCCCCAGCATTTT. Translated, it gives CASSLSGGLSQPQHF.

V and J are TRBV27 and TRBJ1-1; the D is unclear. V dropped 6 bases and J dropped 4 bases, with 12 bases sitting between them. This CDR3 comprises 13 residues. Germline values: CDR1 MNHEY, CDR2 SMNVEV (reference sequence). CDR3 bases: TGTGCCAGCAGGCTTTGGCGGGGCACTGAAGCTTTCTTT. Translation gives CASRLWRGTEAFF.

The rearrangement joins TRBV18 to TRBJ1-4; the match to TRBD1 covers 8 bases. Losses at the gene ends were 3 bases for V and 8 bases for J; bases not matched to a gene: 8. Germline V gives CDR1 KGHSH, CDR2 LQKENI. The CDR3 consists of 15 residues. The CDR3 sequence is CASSPRQGQDEKLFF. CDR3 in DNA: TGTGCCAGCTCACCCCGACAGGGACAGGACGAAAAACTGTTTTTT. The complete variable domain, with remaining parts taken from reference TRBV18 and TRBJ1-4, reads NAGVMQNPRHLVRRRGQEARLRCSPMKGHSHVYWYRQLPEEGLKFMVYLQKENIIDESGMPKERFSAEFPKEGPSILRIQQVVRGDSAAYFCASSPRQGQDEKLFFGSGTQLSVL.

The V gene is TRBV5-4, the J gene TRBJ1-2, with 9 bases identical to TRBD1. The CDR3 length is 15 residues. CDR1 is SGHNT and CDR2 is YYREEE in the germline V gene (reference sequence). V trimming: 3 bases; J trimming: 3 bases; junction bases outside the gene matches: 6. The CDR3 DNA reads as TGTGCCAGCAGCTGGATTACAGGGGGCTACTATGGCTACACCTTC. This gives the protein CASSWITGGYYGYTF.

This sequence joins TRBV3-1 (or the pseudogene TRBV3-2) and TRBJ2-4; tentatively, D is TRBD2 (6 bases). V shed 4 bases and J shed 0 bases, with 22 bases lying between them. The CDR3 is 19 amino acids. The germline V gene has CDR1 LGHDT and CDR2 YNNKEL (reference sequence). The CDR3 sequence: CASSPLGGANFIAKNIQYF. As DNA, the CDR3 is TGTGCCAGCAGCCCGTTGGGGGGTGCTAACTTTATAGCCAAAAACATTCAGTACTTC.

The chain couples TRBV6-5 to TRBJ2-1; weak D call: TRBD1 (6 bases). CDR1 is MNHEY, CDR2 SVGAGI, per germline. Trimming took 5 bases from V and 4 from J, leaving 9 bases between them. This CDR3 is 13 amino acids long. For the CDR3, the DNA is TGTGCCAGCAGTCCTGGACAGTACAATGAGCAGTTCTTC. Residues: CASSPGQYNEQFF.

This sequence joins TRBV5-1 and TRBJ2-3; 7 bases fit TRBD1. The CDR3 length is 15 residues. Germline values: CDR1 SGHRS, CDR2 YFSETQ. The J segment lost 0 bases and the V segment lost 4 bases, leaving 5 bases of the junction unmatched. The CDR3 DNA sequence: TGCGCCAGCAGCCCACCGGGACAGAGCACAGATACGCAGTATTTT. This translates into CASSPPGQSTDTQYF.

The rearrangement joins TRBV5-6 to TRBJ2-5; 7 positions match TRBD2. Looked up from germline, CDR1 is SGHDT and CDR2 is YYEEEE. With V trimmed by 0 bases and J by 4 bases, 6 bases remained unmatched. The CDR3 runs 15 residues. The CDR3, as DNA: TGTGCCAGCAGCTTGGTGGCGGGGAGGGGAGAGACCCAGTACTTC. This codes for CASSLVAGRGETQYF.

This CDR3 is CASSLDSRESYEQYF. The CDR3 DNA is TGTGCCAGCAGCTTAGATTCCAGGGAATCCTACGAGCAGTACTTC. The V and J genes are TRBV11-2 and TRBJ2-7, with a tentative D call TRBD1 (5 bases). V lost 0 bases and J lost 1, with 10 bases in between. This CDR3 is 15 amino acids long. From germline, CDR1 is SGHAT and CDR2 FQNNGV.

The chain links TRBV5-6 to TRBJ2-6; D may be TRBD1 (6 bases). Germline lookup yields CDR1 SGHDT and CDR2 YYEEEE. V lost 1 base and J lost 0, with 14 bases in between. This CDR3 has 18 amino acids. The CDR3 DNA reads TGTGCCAGCAGCTTGTGGGGGCTTGGTGCCTCTGGGGCCAACGTCCTGACTTTC. It codes for CASSLWGLGASGANVLTF. Supplemented by reference TRBV5-6 and TRBJ2-6, the full variable domain reads DAGVTQSPTHLIKTRGQQVTLRCSPKSGHDTVSWYQQALGQGPQFIFQYYEEEERQRGNFPDRFSGHQFPNYSSELNVNALLLGDSALYLCASSLWGLGASGANVLTFGAGSRLTVL.

This clone has just one count. The same CDR3 is also encoded by other DNA sequences in this sample. The chain employs TRBV6-5 and TRBJ1-1, with TRBD1 matching over 9 bases. V shed 6 bases, J shed 3 bases, and the junction held 8 bases outside the gene matches. The germline CDR1 and CDR2 sequences are MNHEY and SVGAGI. The CDR3 is 15 residues long. The CDR3 spells CASRGQGAGDTEAFF. Here the CDR3 DNA reads TGTGCCAGCAGGGGACAGGGAGCAGGGGACACTGAAGCTTTCTTT.